The rows below give T cell receptor beta chains drawn from one sample of a study of blood T cell repertoires in COVID-19. Clones were sequenced by immunoSEQ multiplex PCR, and TCRdb holds only the in-frame ones, with some missing. Altogether about 440,000 clones are present, approximately 88% being singletons, with the ten largest covering around 12%. The source material was peripheral blood. All receptors derive from a woman between 45 and 65 years old with COVID-19, enrolled during active disease. CDR3s include the opening cysteine and the closing phenylalanine or tryptophan. D genes are given only for firm matches.

>TRBV2|NA|TRBJ1-1
CASSEAADSGGTEAFF
>TRBV30|NA|TRBJ2-1
CASHRGDNEQFF
>TRBV11-1|NA|TRBJ2-7
CASSFDSTYEQYF
>TRBV19|NA|TRBJ1-5
CASSIKGGNQPQHF
>TRBV5-1|TRBD1|TRBJ1-4
CASSPDRGNEKLFF
>TRBV3-1/TRBV3-2|NA|TRBJ2-3
CASSQDPRDTQYF
>TRBV6-5|NA|TRBJ1-5
CASSPRSNQPQHF
>TRBV27|NA|TRBJ2-1
CASTRARASYNEQFF
>TRBV9|TRBD2|TRBJ2-7
CASSVGGEGYEQYF
>TRBV7-3|NA|TRBJ1-1
CASSFSGHTNTEAFF
>TRBV5-1|NA|TRBJ1-1
CASSFAGARVAEAFF
>TRBV20-1|NA|TRBJ2-7
CSASLEGVFDEQYF
>TRBV11-2|NA|TRBJ1-5
CASSQSRGQPQHF
>TRBV11-2|TRBD1|TRBJ1-4
CASSQGAAGGEKLFF
>TRBV10-3|TRBD1|TRBJ2-1
CATRGAGQGLGVNEQFF
>TRBV3-1/TRBV3-2|TRBD1|TRBJ2-1
CASTLQGDNEQFF
>TRBV19|NA|TRBJ2-7
CASAQGRSSYEQYF
>TRBV21-1|NA|TRBJ2-7
CASSNVAGGLNAEQYF
>TRBV13|TRBD1|TRBJ2-7
CASSPGTGSDEQYF
>TRBV6-2/TRBV6-3|NA|TRBJ1-5
CASSYSITMNQPQHF
>TRBV6-5|TRBD2|TRBJ2-4
CASNGRDQYF
>TRBV7-9|NA|TRBJ1-5
CASSLGADGQPQHF
>TRBV7-9|TRBD1|TRBJ1-2
CASSLLPGTGVWGYTF
>TRBV3-1/TRBV3-2|NA|TRBJ2-5
CASSQEGLRGETQYF
>TRBV30|NA|TRBJ1-1
CAWAGNTEAFF
>TRBV7-2|TRBD1|TRBJ1-1
CASGTDMNTEAFF
>TRBV10-3|TRBD2|TRBJ2-1
CAISESRGIAGAPNEQFF
>TRBV19|NA|TRBJ1-5
CASSIVRVIYSNQPQHF
>TRBV19|TRBD1|TRBJ1-2
CASSWTGSGYTF
>TRBV6-6|NA|TRBJ1-4
CASSYGQANEKLFF
>TRBV5-8|NA|TRBJ1-2
CASSTKDRALGGYTF
>TRBV7-2|NA|TRBJ1-1
CASSQPRGRITEAFF
>TRBV7-9|TRBD1|TRBJ2-7
CASSSRTGTLEQYF
>TRBV5-1|NA|TRBJ2-3
CASSAQTSRNTDTQYF
>TRBV7-8|NA|TRBJ1-2
CASSLGQDADGYTF
>TRBV23-1|TRBD1|TRBJ2-1
CARDRGRNEQFF
>TRBV19|TRBD2|TRBJ2-1
CASSIGLAGVNEQFF
>TRBV6-5|NA|TRBJ2-7
CASRFSGDPSYEQYF
>TRBV7-8|NA|TRBJ1-2
CASSLGSGGYTF
>TRBV4-1|NA|TRBJ1-4
CASSQEEADGEKLFF
>TRBV9|NA|TRBJ2-2
CASSVRGAPDTGELFF
>TRBV5-1|NA|TRBJ2-3
CASSLGSGADTQYF
>TRBV4-2|TRBD1|TRBJ1-6
CASSQDRTGNRGDNSPLHF
>TRBV7-2|NA|TRBJ2-1
CASSLDRDNEQFF
>TRBV5-1|NA|TRBJ2-3
CASSLGKTPSGDTQYF
>TRBV30|NA|TRBJ2-5
CAWSREAAMTQYF
>TRBV5-1|NA|TRBJ1-3
CASSLRGSGNTIYF